Below are 4 T cell receptor beta chains sequenced from a single sample in a study of cytomegalovirus exposure and HLA in healthy donors. Vbeta (60) and Jbeta (13) primers were used in the PCR. The repertoire was sequenced with immunoSEQ multiplex PCR; TCRdb's copy has only in-frame clones and lacks some. The table has 180,000 or so clones, less than 90% seen once; the top ten hold roughly 0.33%. The sequenced sample consisted of PBMCs. The receptor source for this set is a woman aged 25 to 45 in good health and CMV-seronegative.

The chain recombines TRBV7-9 with TRBJ2-5; D may be TRBD2 (5 bases). Trimming cost V 3 bases and J 4 bases, with 12 bases left between them. Germline V CDR1 and CDR2: SEHNR, FQNEAQ (reference sequence). The CDR3 runs to 14 residues. The DNA of the CDR3 is TGTGCCAGCAGCTTGGACCCCGAGGGAGAGACCCAGTACTTC. The encoded protein is CASSLDPEGETQYF.

The gene calls are TRBV7-3 and TRBJ2-1; 10 positions match TRBD2. The CDR3 spans 16 residues. V lost 5 bases and J lost 4; bases outside the gene matches: 8. The germline gives CDR1 SGHTA, CDR2 FQGTGA. Written as DNA, the CDR3 is TGTGCCAGCAGCCAAGGTAGCGGGGGGACTTACAATGAGCAGTTCTTC. Its protein product is CASSQGSGGTYNEQFF.

The chain employs TRBV5-6 and TRBJ2-7; TRBD2 might be the D (5 bases). The V end was cut by 5 bases, the J end by 4 bases, with 13 bases between. From germline, CDR1 is SGHDT and CDR2 YYEEEE. The CDR3 sequence is 13 residues long. The DNA for the CDR3 is TGTGCCAGCAGTATCATTCGAGGGTACGAGCAGTACTTC. Its translation is CASSIIRGYEQYF.

DNA for the CDR3: TGTGCCAGCAGCCGAGGAGACCATGAGCAGTTCTTC. This gives the protein CASSRGDHEQFF. The chain links TRBV27 to TRBJ2-1; D gene unclear. This CDR3 contains 12 residues. Trimming took off 6 bases at V and 8 bases at J, with 11 bases between the two ends. Germline CDR1 MNHEY, CDR2 SMNVEV (reference sequence).